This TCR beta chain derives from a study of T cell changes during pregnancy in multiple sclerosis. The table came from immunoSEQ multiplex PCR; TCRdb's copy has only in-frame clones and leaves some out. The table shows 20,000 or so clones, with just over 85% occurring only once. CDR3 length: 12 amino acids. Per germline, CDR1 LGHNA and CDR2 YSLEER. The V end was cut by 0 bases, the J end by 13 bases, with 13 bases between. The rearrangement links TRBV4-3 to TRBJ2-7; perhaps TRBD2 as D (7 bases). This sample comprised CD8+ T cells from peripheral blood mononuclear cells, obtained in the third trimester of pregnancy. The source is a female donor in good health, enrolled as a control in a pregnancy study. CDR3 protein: CASSQDRGARYF. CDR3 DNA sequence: TGCGCCAGCAGCCAAGATCGGGGGGCCCGATACTTC.